A selection of T cell receptor beta chains follows, all from one sample in a study of shared clonotypes between healthy human individuals. Some clones are missing from TCRdb's copy, which holds only in-frame ones; the method was immunoSEQ multiplex PCR. Counted here are hundreds of thousands of clones, about 96% occurring once; the ten biggest clones make up about 0.12%. The sequenced sample was naive CD8+ T cells sorted from blood. These TCRs come from a woman younger than 45 in good health. Each CDR3 is given with its conserved first and last residue. D genes are given only for firm matches. Size is omitted from some rows. Given values are once, few, many or a class for expanded clones.

J gene,clone size,D gene,V gene,CDR3 protein,CDR3 DNA
TRBJ2-1,NA,TRBD2,TRBV10-3,CAISDSGTSTYNEQFF,TGTGCCATCAGTGATTCCGGGACTAGCACCTACAATGAGCAGTTCTTC
TRBJ2-7,NA,TRBD2,TRBV13,CASSVTSGSTYEQYF,TGTGCCAGCAGCGTGACTAGCGGGAGTACTTACGAGCAGTACTTC
TRBJ1-1,NA,NA,TRBV15,CATSEFEGTEAFF,TGTGCCACCAGCGAATTCGAGGGTACAGAAGCTTTCTTT
TRBJ2-1,once,TRBD2,TRBV13,CASSSPGLAGGVSYNEQFF,TGTGCCAGCAGCTCCCCGGGACTAGCGGGAGGTGTGTCCTACAATGAGCAGTTCTTC
TRBJ2-5,NA,TRBD1,TRBV30,CAWSLPWTGFGEQYF,TGTGCCTGGAGCCTCCCCTGGACAGGGTTTGGAGAGCAGTACTTC
TRBJ1-3,NA,NA,TRBV5-6,CASSFPGSGNTIYF,TGTGCCAGCAGCTTCCCAGGCTCTGGAAACACCATATATTTT
TRBJ2-7,once,NA,TRBV4-1,CASSQQGQYEQYF,TGCGCCAGCAGCCAACAGGGGCAGTACGAGCAGTACTTC
TRBJ1-5,once,NA,TRBV19,CASSAQGNQPQHF,TGTGCCAGTAGTGCTCAGGGGAATCAGCCCCAGCATTTT
TRBJ2-7,NA,NA,TRBV19,CASSGGSFTYEQYF,TGTGCCAGTAGTGGTGGGAGTTTTACCTACGAGCAGTACTTC
TRBJ1-5,once,NA,TRBV27,CASSLWSNQPQHF,TGTGCCAGCAGTTTATGGTCGAATCAGCCCCAGCATTTT
TRBJ2-3,once,TRBD2,TRBV6-5,CASSYEREGTDTQYF,TGTGCCAGCAGTTATGAGCGGGAGGGAACAGATACGCAGTATTTT
TRBJ1-1,few,NA,TRBV5-4,CASSPQSHTEAFF,TGTGCCAGCAGCCCCCAGAGTCACACTGAAGCTTTCTTT
TRBJ1-2,NA,NA,TRBV5-6,CASSLYTDYGYTF,TGTGCCAGCAGCTTGTATACAGACTATGGCTACACCTTC
TRBJ2-1,NA,TRBD2,TRBV29-1,CSVAGGAGVSYNEQFF,TGCAGCGTTGCTGGGGGAGCGGGAGTTTCCTACAATGAGCAGTTCTTC
TRBJ1-2,NA,NA,TRBV9,CASSVGQHGYTF,TGTGCCAGCAGCGTAGGACAACATGGCTACACCTTC
TRBJ2-1,NA,NA,TRBV4-1,CASSQDGYIANEQFF,TGCGCCAGCAGCCAAGATGGCTACATCGCCAATGAGCAGTTCTTC
TRBJ1-1,NA,NA,TRBV29-1,CSVDNSDTEAFF,TGCAGCGTTGATAACAGCGACACTGAAGCTTTCTTT
TRBJ2-2,NA,NA,TRBV30,CAWSLTGLGGELFF,TGTGCCTGGAGTCTTACAGGGTTGGGCGGGGAGCTGTTTTTT
TRBJ2-1,NA,NA,TRBV4-1,CASSRGQGGEQFF,TGCGCCAGCAGCCGAGGCCAGGGCGGTGAGCAGTTCTTC
TRBJ2-1,NA,NA,TRBV27,CASNPREGDGYNEQFF,TGTGCCAGCAATCCAAGAGAGGGGGACGGTTACAATGAGCAGTTCTTC
TRBJ2-3,once,TRBD2,TRBV7-9,CASSPRLAGVDTDTQYF,TGTGCCAGCAGCCCGAGACTAGCGGGAGTCGATACAGATACGCAGTATTTT
TRBJ2-7,NA,NA,TRBV12-2,CASRLGWGILAGRRSYEQYF,TGTGCAAGTCGCTTAGGTTGGGGAATACTAGCGGGTCGACGCTCCTACGAGCAGTACTTC
TRBJ2-5,NA,TRBD2,TRBV11-2,CASSSGGLAVGETQYF,TGTGCCAGCAGCTCCGGGGGACTAGCGGTAGGAGAGACCCAGTACTTC
TRBJ2-3,once,NA,TRBV28,CASSLRRLVRLDPTDTQYF,TGTGCCAGCAGTTTACGGCGACTAGTCCGTCTAGACCCCACAGATACGCAGTATTTT
TRBJ1-2,NA,NA,TRBV6-1,CASSDAYEGNYGYTF,TGTGCCAGCAGTGACGCTTATGAGGGTAACTATGGCTACACCTTC
TRBJ2-7,NA,NA,TRBV5-4,CASSNGLARYEQYF,TGTGCCAGCAGTAATGGGCTAGCGAGGTACGAGCAGTACTTC
TRBJ1-2,NA,NA,TRBV10-3,CAISESYGNYGYTF,TGTGCCATCAGTGAGTCTTACGGTAACTATGGCTACACCTTC
TRBJ2-7,NA,TRBD1,TRBV5-4,CASSLQGTSYEQYF,TGTGCCAGCAGCTTACAGGGGACCTCCTACGAGCAGTACTTC
TRBJ2-7,NA,NA,TRBV5-4,CASSLWQGSAEQYF,TGTGCCAGCAGCTTGTGGCAAGGATCGGCCGAGCAGTACTTC
TRBJ2-7,NA,NA,TRBV2,CASMNNNGEQYF,TGTGCCAGCATGAATAACAACGGCGAGCAGTACTTC
TRBJ2-4,NA,NA,TRBV10-3,CAISPGDIQYF,TGTGCCATCAGTCCAGGGGACATTCAGTACTTC
TRBJ2-7,NA,NA,TRBV6-1,CASNSGGQIYEQYF,TGTGCCAGCAATTCGGGGGGCCAAATCTACGAGCAGTACTTC
TRBJ2-7,NA,NA,TRBV6-1,CASSEARAIRRLYEQYF,TGTGCCAGCAGTGAAGCACGAGCCATCAGGCGACTCTACGAGCAGTACTTC
TRBJ2-3,NA,NA,TRBV5-5,CASSLALATVGVRTDTQYF,TGTGCCAGCAGCTTGGCCCTAGCGACGGTTGGTGTACGCACAGATACGCAGTATTTT
TRBJ2-3,NA,NA,TRBV5-1,CASSWRDSYTDTQYF,TGCGCCAGCAGCTGGCGGGACTCCTACACAGATACGCAGTATTTT
TRBJ2-7,NA,NA,TRBV2,CASSPATGRATYEQYF,TGTGCCAGCAGCCCCGCAACGGGACGCGCTACCTACGAGCAGTACTTC
TRBJ2-1,NA,NA,TRBV7-9,CASSSVTGRNNEQFF,TGTGCCAGCAGCTCAGTCACAGGTAGAAACAATGAGCAGTTCTTC